This T cell receptor beta chain derives from a study of T cell responses to AZD1222 COVID-19 vaccine. In regard to this clone: Its antigen is as yet unknown.

The repertoire was sequenced with immunoSEQ multiplex PCR; TCRdb's copy has only in-frame clones and lacks some. The sample holds about 100,000 clones, approximately 90% seen once. Trimming pared 4 bases from V and 0 bases from J, leaving 22 bases between. The CDR3 totals 19 residues. Germline CDR1 SEHNR, CDR2 FQNEAQ (reference sequence). Study conclusions and caveats: Targeting of unmutated variant regions was reportedly seen in nearly half of spike-specific TCRs. The donor cohort was predominantly white British with a female majority, and clonal diversity may have been underestimated. Receipt of two AZD1222 doses was followed by a rise in Spike-specific TCR breadth and depth. Repertoires in all cases were sampled only once the peak T cell response had passed.

The rearrangement uses TRBV7-9 and TRBJ1-3, with D possibly matching TRBD1 (5 bases). The clonotype comes from an adult in good health. The sequencing here drew on peripheral blood, taken on day 0 of AZD1222 vaccination. As DNA, the CDR3 is TGTGCCAGCAGCTCGACAAACTTCCGGGACGGGGCCTCTGGAAACACCATATATTTT. Protein sequence: CASSSTNFRDGASGNTIYF.